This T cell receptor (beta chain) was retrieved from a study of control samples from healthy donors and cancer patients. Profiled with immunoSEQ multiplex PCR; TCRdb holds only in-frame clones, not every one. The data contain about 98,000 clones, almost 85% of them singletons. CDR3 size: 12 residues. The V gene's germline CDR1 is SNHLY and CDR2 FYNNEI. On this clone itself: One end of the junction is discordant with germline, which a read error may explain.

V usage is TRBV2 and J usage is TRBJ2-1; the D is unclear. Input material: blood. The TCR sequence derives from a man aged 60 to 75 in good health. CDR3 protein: CAGSRPRDQQFF. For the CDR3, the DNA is TGTGCCGGCAGTCGCCCCCGTGATCAGCAGTTCTTC.